This TCR beta chain comes out of a study of radiation and T cells in renal cell carcinoma. Time point denoted: baseline pretreatment blood. Treatment defined: 15 Gy SBRT to primary tumor, nephrectomy 4 weeks later. Some clones are missing from TCRdb's copy, which holds only in-frame ones; the method was immunoSEQ multiplex PCR. There are approximately 150,000 clones in the sample; about 85% occur only once, and around 4% lies in the top ten. The TCR was taken from a woman aged 70-85 years with renal cell carcinoma. Material: blood, obtained from a patient whose treatment included radiotherapy and nephrectomy.

The CDR3 nucleotides read TGTGCCAGCAGGCAACGAGGGGCAAGTACTAATGAAAAACTGTTTTTT. As protein: CASRQRGASTNEKLFF. The chain combines TRBV6-6 with TRBJ1-4; D is perhaps TRBD1 (5 bases). Germline V CDR1 and CDR2: MNHNY, SVGAGI (reference sequence). There are 16 residues in the CDR3. Trimming took off 6 bases at V and 2 bases at J, with 16 bases between the two ends.